One T cell receptor (beta chain) is described in this entry. Its cognate antigen is unknown. The ends were cut back, 3 bases at V and 4 bases at J, with 10 bases in the middle. Germline V gives CDR1 SEHNR, CDR2 FQNEAQ (reference sequence). The CDR3 has 13 amino acids. The sample comes from a study of T cell repertoires in cytomegalovirus infection. Across the whole study: Indications came from public TCR beta signatures; they pointed to CMV infection and to a matching HLA type.

TCRdb called the reads again in MiXCR, with one record for every CDR3 protein. This sample has roughly 760,000 distinct CDR3 sequences, with roughly 35% found just once. Broader study findings: Across the ex vivo response, the dominant clonotypes were HLA-C-restricted CMV-specific TCR beta clonotypes. Summed frequency of shared TCR beta families picked out CMV carriers who also had the relevant HLA.

The TCR was taken from a human donor in good health (CMV status not recorded). Some clones in this sample may be carry-over from other donors' samples. Sequenced input: PBMCs. This chain connects TRBV7-9 to TRBJ2-7; D remains ambiguous. The CDR3 DNA sequence: TGTGCCAGCAGCTTCGAGTTGCAGTACGAGCAGTACTTC. It yields the protein CASSFELQYEQYF.